A selection of T cell receptor beta chains follows, all from one sample in a study of T-cell memory formation after mild COVID-19. Each CDR3 protein is one row after TCRdb ran MiXCR on the 5' RACE reads. The sample lists about 270,000 distinct CDR3 sequences, around 17% occurring once. Sequenced input: PBMCs or a T cell subset sorted from them (not recorded which). The origin of the receptors is a man younger than 35 who had mild COVID-19 (a few samples of this study predate the infection). Cell type and time point are not known. Each CDR3 is given with its conserved first and last residue. The D gene is left open where the match is weak. Some rows mark clone size as missing; the rest say once, few, many or name a class of expanded clone.

j_call | clone_size | d_call | v_call | cdr3_aa | cdr3_nt
TRBJ2-1 | few | . | TRBV7-6 | CASSSLRENNEQFF | TGTGCCAGCAGCTCACTGAGGGAGAACAATGAGCAGTTCTTC
TRBJ1-1 | . | . | TRBV6-5 | CASSYSTSWGEAFF | TGTGCCAGCAGTTACTCGACCAGTTGGGGTGAAGCTTTCTTT
TRBJ1-2 | . | TRBD1 | TRBV7-6 | CASSQTGGEGYTF | TGTGCCAGCAGCCAGACAGGGGGCGAGGGCTACACCTTC
TRBJ2-3 | few | . | TRBV7-9 | CASSGPLDTQYF | TGTGCCAGCAGCGGACCGCTGGATACGCAGTATTTT
TRBJ2-7 | many | TRBD2 | TRBV10-3 | CAISESTSGGDEQYF | TGTGCCATCAGTGAGTCGACTAGCGGGGGCGACGAGCAGTACTTC
TRBJ1-1 | . | . | TRBV6-5 | CASRQTGPYTEAFF | TGTGCCAGCAGACAAACAGGGCCCTACACTGAAGCTTTCTTT
TRBJ1-1 | . | . | TRBV12-3/TRBV12-4 | CASRGWVDTEAFF | TGTGCCAGCCGGGGGTGGGTGGACACTGAAGCTTTCTTT
TRBJ1-6 | few | . | TRBV7-2 | CASSLGPSSYNSPLHF | TGTGCCAGCAGCTTGGGCCCCAGCTCCTATAATTCACCCCTCCACTTT
TRBJ2-7 | . | TRBD1 | TRBV25-1 | CASSGGQDPYEQYF | TGTGCCAGCAGTGGGGGACAGGATCCTTACGAGCAGTACTTC
TRBJ1-2 | . | . | TRBV5-1 | CASSFDREGYTF | TGCGCCAGCAGCTTCGACAGAGAAGGCTACACCTTC
TRBJ2-5 | many | TRBD2 | TRBV5-1 | CASSSTSGEETQYF | TGCGCCAGCAGCTCTACTAGCGGGGAAGAGACCCAGTACTTC
TRBJ1-2 | few | . | TRBV6-5 | CASSYSSGTNYGYTF | TGTGCCAGCAGTTACTCGAGTGGTACTAACTATGGCTACACCTTC
TRBJ2-1 | few | . | TRBV7-9 | CASRFRGPEEEQFF | TGTGCCAGCAGGTTCCGGGGACCCGAGGAGGAGCAGTTCTTC
TRBJ1-5 | few | . | TRBV6-5 | CASSGQHNQPQHF | TGTGCCAGCAGTGGACAGCACAATCAGCCCCAGCATTTT
TRBJ2-5 | . | TRBD2 | TRBV5-1 | CASNKRGGPQETQYF | TGCGCCAGCAACAAGCGGGGGGGCCCCCAAGAGACCCAGTACTTC